This T cell receptor (beta chain) comes out of a study of blood T cell repertoires in COVID-19. Study in general: The United States, Italy and Spain provided the acute and convalescent COVID-19 samples.

The CDR3 is 15 residues long. CDR1 MNHEY and CDR2 SVGEGT come from the germline V gene. Trimming removed 4 bases from V and 0 bases from J, with 10 bases in between. Repertoires were generated with immunoSEQ multiplex PCR, while TCRdb's copy carries only in-frame clones and drops some. Of around 300,000 clones listed, over 75% are singletons. This sequence joins TRBV6-2 or TRBV6-3 and TRBJ1-5, with D possibly TRBD1 on 5 matching bases. The TCR comes from a human donor in a cohort sampled during active COVID-19. The sequenced sample consisted of peripheral blood. CDR3 in amino acids: CASSLTAYSNQPQHF. The CDR3 DNA reads as TGTGCCAGCAGTTTGACAGCTTATAGCAATCAGCCCCAGCATTTT.